Listed below are T cell receptor beta chains from one sample, sequenced in a study of CD39 and CD103 CD8 tumor-infiltrating T cells. The method was immunoSEQ multiplex PCR; TCRdb's version includes in-frame clones alone and lacks a portion of them. Of just under 3,000 clones detected, 83% appear once; the ten largest clones hold around a fifth. The sequenced sample was CD39- CD103- CD8+ T cells sorted from the tumor. The receptors come from a human donor with head and neck squamous cell carcinoma. Each CDR3 is given with its conserved first and last residue.

V gene,CDR3 length,J gene,CDR3 protein
TRBV6-5,12,TRBJ2-5,CASSVEGETQYF
TRBV4-1,16,TRBJ2-7,CASSQEASGGLFEQYF
TRBV4-1,16,TRBJ2-7,CASSPLLAGPPYEQYF
TRBV6-5,16,TRBJ2-2,CASSYSMGQNTGELFF
TRBV27,16,TRBJ1-1,CASSPYGGRLNTEAFF
TRBV2,17,TRBJ1-6,CASSEALHRRFGSPLHF
TRBV7-2,18,TRBJ2-3,CASSLGTSGATASDTQYF
TRBV7-9,12,TRBJ1-2,CASGTWGDGYTF
TRBV4-1,19,TRBJ2-3,CASSQESGGSRPSTDTQYF
TRBV6-1,18,TRBJ2-1,CASSETSGGPGGGDEQFF
TRBV9,15,TRBJ1-4,CASSTPGTGDEKLFF
TRBV19,15,TRBJ2-5,CASSMTLAEQETQYF
TRBV2,13,TRBJ1-1,CASPRGRGTEAFF
TRBV19,13,TRBJ2-2,CASSIVHTGELFF
TRBV11-2,16,TRBJ1-6,CASSFIRSSYNSPLHF